This TCR beta chain was observed in a study of identifying expanded T cells in peripheral blood. Overall study results and limits: About 1.3 clones differed between technical replicates, versus about 17 and 20 over time.

The CDR3 totals 16 residues. Germline V lookup: CDR1 SGHDT, CDR2 YYEEEE. The V end was cut by 3 bases, the J end by 4 bases, with 16 bases between. TCRdb keeps only in-frame clones here, not all; method: immunoSEQ multiplex PCR. Among about 85,000 clones listed, 89% were seen once. On this clone: The target antigen is unknown.

Sequenced material: blood. The receptor was isolated from a person between 18 and 75 years old in good health. This rearrangement joins TRBV5-6 to TRBJ1-4; D possibly corresponds to TRBD1 (5 bases). CDR3 amino acids: CASSSGGWPSNEKLFF. In DNA, the CDR3 is TGTGCCAGCAGCTCGGGGGGTTGGCCGAGTAATGAAAAACTGTTTTTT.